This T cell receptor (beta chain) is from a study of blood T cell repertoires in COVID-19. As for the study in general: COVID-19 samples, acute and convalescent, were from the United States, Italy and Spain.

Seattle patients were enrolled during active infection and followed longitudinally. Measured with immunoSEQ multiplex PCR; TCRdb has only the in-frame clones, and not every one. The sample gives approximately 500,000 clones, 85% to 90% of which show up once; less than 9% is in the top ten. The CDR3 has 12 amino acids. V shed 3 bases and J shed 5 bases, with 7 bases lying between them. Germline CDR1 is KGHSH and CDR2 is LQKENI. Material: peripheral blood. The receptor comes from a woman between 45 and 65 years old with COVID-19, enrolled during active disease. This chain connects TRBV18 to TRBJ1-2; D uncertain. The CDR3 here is CASSPPGYGYTF. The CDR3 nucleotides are TGTGCCAGCTCACCCCCAGGATATGGCTACACCTTC.